This T cell receptor (beta chain) was found in a study of response to subunit inactivated influenza vaccine. V was trimmed by 5 bases and J by 2 bases, leaving 21 bases between them. CDR1 is ENHRY, CDR2 SYGVKD, per germline. CDR3 length: 17 residues. TCRdb ran MiXCR on the RT-PCR reads and lists one entry per CDR3 protein. In the table there are roughly 540,000 distinct CDR3 sequences, around 25% of which are singletons. This sample was shared with a second study, whose subject was T cells expressing NK-cell markers. That work states: UMIs were included in TCR beta cDNA generated by 5'RACE template switching. In several donors, these clonotypes also led the CD3+CD56-NKG2C+ fraction.

This clonotype was obtained from a man aged 50-60 years who received an inactivated influenza vaccine. The chain employs TRBV10-3 and TRBJ1-2; D possibly corresponds to TRBD1 (5 bases). The sample here was CD4+ T cells sorted from PBMCs, taken 11 to 12 days after vaccination. CDR3 DNA: TGTGCCATCAGTCCCCGGGACGGAGCTACTACAAACTATGGCTACACCTTC. Residues: CAISPRDGATTNYGYTF.